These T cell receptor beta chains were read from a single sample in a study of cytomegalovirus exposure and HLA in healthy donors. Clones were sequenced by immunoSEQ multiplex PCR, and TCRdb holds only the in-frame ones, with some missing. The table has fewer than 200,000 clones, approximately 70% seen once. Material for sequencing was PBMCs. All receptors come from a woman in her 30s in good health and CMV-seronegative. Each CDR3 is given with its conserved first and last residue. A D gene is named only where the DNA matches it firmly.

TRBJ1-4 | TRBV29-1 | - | CSVEGGSGVEKLFF | TGCAGCGTTGAAGGGGGGTCAGGGGTAGAAAAACTGTTTTTT
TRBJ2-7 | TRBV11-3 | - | CASSPRSGAAEQYF | TGTGCCAGCAGCCCCAGATCAGGGGCGGCCGAGCAGTACTTC
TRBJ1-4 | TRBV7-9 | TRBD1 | CASSRQGSRATNEKLFF | TGTGCCAGCAGCCGACAGGGATCAAGGGCAACTAATGAAAAACTGTTTTTT
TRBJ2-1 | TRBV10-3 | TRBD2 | CATGLAGASRGNEQFF | TGTGCCACCGGACTAGCGGGGGCTTCACGGGGCAATGAGCAGTTCTTC
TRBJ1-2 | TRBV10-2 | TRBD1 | CASYLRDRGGDSSGYTF | TGCGCCAGCTACCTCCGGGACAGGGGCGGGGATTCCTCTGGCTACACCTTC
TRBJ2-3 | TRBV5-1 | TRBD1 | CASSLGGTGDTDTQYF | TGCGCCAGCAGCTTGGGCGGGACAGGGGACACAGATACGCAGTATTTT
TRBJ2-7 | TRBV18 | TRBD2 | CASSPTSGKFGEQYF | TGTGCCAGCTCACCAACTAGCGGGAAGTTTGGCGAGCAGTACTTC
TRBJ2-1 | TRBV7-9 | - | CASLGPGVYNEQFF | TGTGCCAGCCTTGGGCCAGGGGTCTACAATGAGCAGTTCTTC
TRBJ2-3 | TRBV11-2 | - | CASSSNWGEVTDTQYF | TGTGCCAGCAGCTCCAATTGGGGGGAGGTCACAGATACGCAGTATTTT
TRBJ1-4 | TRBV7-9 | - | CASIGAFGEKLFF | TGTGCCAGCATTGGAGCTTTCGGTGAAAAACTGTTTTTT